This TCR beta chain was found in a study of a mutant IDH1 vaccine in newly diagnosed glioma (dated by TCRdb to about 2021). With respect to the entire study: Across visits V03 through V10, patients got a total of eight vaccinations, given in weeks 1, 3, 5, 7, 11, 15, 19 and 23. Vaccination started 4-6 weeks after radiotherapy alone, or was given together with temozolomide cycles in the groups whose treatment included chemotherapy. For exploratory analyses, about two dozen treated patients had longitudinal TCRB deep sequencing done wherever samples were available. Peripheral blood was collected at six visits: V03 (baseline), V05, V07, V10, V12 and V13. Of the roughly 30 treated patients, approximately 62% were male and approximately 40% were female, and the mean age was 40.4 years. Prior to enrollment, standard therapy consisting of radiotherapy alone, temozolomide alone, or radiochemotherapy with temozolomide had been administered to patients, with the combination being received by most patients.

Study-wide conclusions, independent of this receptor: Pseudoprogression appeared unrelated to alterations in the top peripheral T cell clonotypes detected by TCRB sequencing. Selection of PBMC samples for TCRB deep sequencing was based on availability. According to the authors, sample limitations meant that analyses of patient blood samples could not be reproduced. Vaccine-induced immune responses across multiple MHC alleles were detected in 90% to 95% of patients.

The time point label, read with the paper, signifies: week 11, during vaccination. A 20-mer mutant IDH1 peptide at 300 micrograms in Montanide made up each vaccine dose, which was injected subcutaneously together with topical imiquimod. Newly diagnosed WHO grade 3 or 4 IDH1-mutant astrocytomas showing loss of nuclear ATRX were present in the donors. The samples were drawn from NOA16, a multicentre, single-arm, open-label phase I trial in Germany that tested a mutant IDH1 peptide vaccine in humans for the first time. Genomic DNA for TCRB sequencing was extracted from EDTA blood using the DNeasy Blood and Tissue Kit. The CDR3 numbers 15 residues from cysteine through phenylalanine. Only the CDR3 DNA is retained, 45 bases long and in frame from the first base. CDR1 SGHDT and CDR2 YYEEEE were looked up in the germline V gene. Trimming takes 4 bases off V and 4 bases off J; junction bases not matched to a gene: 10.

The library was generated by the immunoSEQ multiplex PCR assay. Rearranged TCR beta chain sequences were amplified with the hsTCRB Kit following the manufacturer's protocol. Sequencing of TCRB libraries was carried out on an Illumina MiSeq. The authors processed their data as follows. The proprietary platform of the kit vendor was used for demultiplexing, trimming and gene mapping. TCRdb provides this immuneACCESS table in a form limited to in-frame rearrangements. Some clones are lacking; in checked studies, under half of them reflect an unresolved V gene, and why the rest are absent is not known. D and trimming come from the DNA, and the V and J calls and clone size come from that table. This sample is represented by some 54,000 clones; more than 85% of them were singletons. Of the sample, around 2.2% falls within the top ten clones. To note about this clone: The clone's antigen remains unknown. The input lacks base qualities; no much larger clone sits a single base away.

This receptor chain uses TRBV5-6 and TRBJ1-2; 7 central nucleotides agree with TRBD1. The sequence was collected from a man aged 50 or older with glioma. The input for sequencing was PBMCs, taken from a glioma patient whose treatment included an IDH1 peptide vaccine. The DNA sequence reads TGTGCCAGCAGCCATCGGACAGGAACCGTCTATGGCTACACCTTC. Its product reads: CASSHRTGTVYGYTF.